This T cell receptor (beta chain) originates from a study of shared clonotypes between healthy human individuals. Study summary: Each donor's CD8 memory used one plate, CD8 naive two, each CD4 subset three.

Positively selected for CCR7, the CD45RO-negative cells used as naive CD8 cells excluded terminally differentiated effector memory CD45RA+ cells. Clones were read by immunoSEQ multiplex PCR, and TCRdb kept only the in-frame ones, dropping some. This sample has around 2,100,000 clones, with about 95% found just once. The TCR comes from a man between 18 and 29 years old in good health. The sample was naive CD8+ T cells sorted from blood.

The CDR3 loop is CASTPTGEGYNEQFF. CDR3 coding DNA: TGTGCCAGTACCCCAACGGGGGAGGGCTACAATGAGCAGTTCTTC. The chain couples TRBV19 to TRBJ2-1, with 7 bases lining up with TRBD2. CDR3 length: 15 amino acids. The V gene's germline CDR1 is LNHDA and CDR2 SQIVND (reference sequence). The trim removed 7 bases at V and 3 bases at J, leaving 9 bases unmatched.